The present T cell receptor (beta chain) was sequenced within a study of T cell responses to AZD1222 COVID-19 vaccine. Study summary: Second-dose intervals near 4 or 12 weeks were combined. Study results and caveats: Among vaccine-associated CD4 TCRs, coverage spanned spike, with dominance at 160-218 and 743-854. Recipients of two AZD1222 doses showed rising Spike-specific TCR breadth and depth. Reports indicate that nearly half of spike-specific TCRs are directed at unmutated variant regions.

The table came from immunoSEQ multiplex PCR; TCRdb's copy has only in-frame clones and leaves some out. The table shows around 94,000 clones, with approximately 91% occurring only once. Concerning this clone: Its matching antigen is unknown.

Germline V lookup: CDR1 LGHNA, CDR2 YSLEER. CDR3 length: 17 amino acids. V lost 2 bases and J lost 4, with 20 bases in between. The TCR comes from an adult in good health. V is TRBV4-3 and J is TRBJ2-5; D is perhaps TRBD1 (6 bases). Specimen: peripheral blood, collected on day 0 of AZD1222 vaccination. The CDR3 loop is CASSQWLRGNKRETQYF. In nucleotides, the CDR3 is TGCGCCAGCAGCCAATGGCTCAGGGGTAATAAAAGAGAGACCCAGTACTTC.